This T cell receptor (beta chain) was recorded in a study of blood T cells in healthy people across ages. Primed by a sample-barcoded 5' primer and a J-beta primer mix, a second PCR proceeded for 7 to 11 cycles. Each CDR3 protein is one row after TCRdb ran MiXCR on the 5' RACE reads. The table shows some 710,000 distinct CDR3 sequences, with around 45% occurring only once. On this clonotype: This may stem from a read error, because a much larger clone lies one nucleotide away.

The V end was cut by 5 bases, the J end by 11 bases, with 12 bases between. CDR1 is SGHTA, CDR2 FQGNSA, per germline. CDR3 length: 11 residues. Sequenced material: blood. The TCR originated in an elderly man in good health. This sequence joins TRBV7-2 and TRBJ2-5; no clear D. In nucleotides, the CDR3 is TGTGCCAGCAGCAAACAACCATTGCAGTACTTC. This translates into CASSKQPLQYF. The full variable domain, with the rest looked up from reference TRBV7-2 and TRBJ2-5, is GAGVSQSPSNKVTEKGKDVELRCDPISGHTALYWYRQSLGQGLEFLIYFQGNSAPDKSGLPSDRFSAERTGGSVSTLTIQRTQQEDSAVYLCASSKQPLQYFGPGTRLLVL.